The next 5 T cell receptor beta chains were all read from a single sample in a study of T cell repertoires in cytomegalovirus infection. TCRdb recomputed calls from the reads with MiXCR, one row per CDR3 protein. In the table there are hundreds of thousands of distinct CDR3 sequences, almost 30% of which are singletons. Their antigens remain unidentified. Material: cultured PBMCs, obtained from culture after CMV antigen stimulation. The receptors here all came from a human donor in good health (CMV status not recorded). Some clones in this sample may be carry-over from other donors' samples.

CDR3 in DNA: TGTGCCAGTAGTATTTCGACAGGGGGCTACACTGAAGCTTTCTTT. Translating gives CASSISTGGYTEAFF. This rearrangement joins TRBV19 to TRBJ1-1; 10 positions agree with TRBD1. V lost 3 bases to trimming and J lost 3 bases; unmatched junction nucleotides: 4. The CDR3 runs to 15 residues. Germline CDR1 is LNHDA and CDR2 is SQIVND (reference sequence).

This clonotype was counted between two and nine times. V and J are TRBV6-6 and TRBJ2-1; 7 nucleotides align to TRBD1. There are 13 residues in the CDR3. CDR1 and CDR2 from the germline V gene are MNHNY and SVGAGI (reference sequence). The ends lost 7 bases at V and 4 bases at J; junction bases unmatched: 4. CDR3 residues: CASTGTDYNEQFF. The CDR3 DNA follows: TGTGCCAGCACCGGGACAGATTACAATGAGCAGTTCTTC.

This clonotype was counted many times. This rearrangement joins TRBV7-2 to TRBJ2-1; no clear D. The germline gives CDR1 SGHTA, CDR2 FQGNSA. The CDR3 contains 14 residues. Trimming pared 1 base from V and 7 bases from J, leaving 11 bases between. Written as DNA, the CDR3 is TGTGCCAGCAGCTTAGATGGTGGTGGGAATGAGCAGTTCTTC. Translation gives CASSLDGGGNEQFF.

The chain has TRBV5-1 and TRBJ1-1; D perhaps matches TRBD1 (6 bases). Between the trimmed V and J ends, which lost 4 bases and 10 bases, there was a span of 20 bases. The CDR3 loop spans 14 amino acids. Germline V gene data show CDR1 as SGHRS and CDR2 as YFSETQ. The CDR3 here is CASSINRDTFRAFF. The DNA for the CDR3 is TGCGCCAGCAGCATAAACCGGGACACCTTTCGAGCTTTCTTT.

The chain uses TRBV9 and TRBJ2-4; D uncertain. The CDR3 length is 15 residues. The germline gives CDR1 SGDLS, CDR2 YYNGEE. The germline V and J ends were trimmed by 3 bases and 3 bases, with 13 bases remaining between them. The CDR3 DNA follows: TGTGCCAGCAGCGCCCAAGGAAAAAGCAAAAACATTCAGTACTTC. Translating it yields CASSAQGKSKNIQYF.